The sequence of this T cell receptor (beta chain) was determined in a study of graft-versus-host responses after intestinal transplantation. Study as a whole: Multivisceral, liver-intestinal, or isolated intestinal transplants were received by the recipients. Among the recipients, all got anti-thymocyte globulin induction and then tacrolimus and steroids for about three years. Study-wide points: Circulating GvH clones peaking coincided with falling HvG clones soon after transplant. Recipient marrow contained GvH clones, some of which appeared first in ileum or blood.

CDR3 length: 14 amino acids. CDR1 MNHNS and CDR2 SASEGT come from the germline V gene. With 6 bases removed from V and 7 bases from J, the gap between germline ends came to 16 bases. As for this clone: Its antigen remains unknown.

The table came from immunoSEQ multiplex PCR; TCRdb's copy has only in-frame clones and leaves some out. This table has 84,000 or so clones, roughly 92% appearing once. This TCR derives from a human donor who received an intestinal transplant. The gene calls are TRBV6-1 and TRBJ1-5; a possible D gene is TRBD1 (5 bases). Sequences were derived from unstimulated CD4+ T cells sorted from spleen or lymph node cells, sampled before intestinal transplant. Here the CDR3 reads CASRDGGTRQPQHF. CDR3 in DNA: TGTGCCAGCAGGGACGGGGGGACCCGGCAGCCCCAGCATTTT.